The source of this T cell receptor (beta chain) is a study of blood T cell repertoires in COVID-19. Looking at the study overall: Spain, Italy and the United States supplied samples that represented acute and convalescent COVID-19.

Cohorts were based on clinical histories the participants reported. This CDR3 contains 15 residues. Germline V gene sequence: CDR1 LNHDA, CDR2 SQIVND (reference sequence). V trimming: 3 bases; J trimming: 4 bases; junction bases outside the gene matches: 3. Per the original methods: Cell counts per sample came from amplifying reference gene primers. Here immunoSEQ multiplex PCR was the method, and the copy in TCRdb shows in-frame clones only, minus some. Clone size and V and J calls were adopted from that table, with D and trimming inferred from the DNA. The table lists 200,000 or so clones, 75% to 90% of them singletons.

The V call is TRBV19, the J call TRBJ2-3, with 11 bases fitting TRBD2. The clonotype originates from a woman in her forties with acute COVID-19. Sample: PBMCs or T cells enriched from blood (not recorded which). In DNA, the CDR3 is TGTGCCAGTAGTATTAGCGGGGGGGCCTCAGATACGCAGTATTTT. It translates to CASSISGGASDTQYF.